The next 25 T cell receptor beta chains were all read from a single sample in a study of early stage breast cancer tumors. Sequencing used immunoSEQ multiplex PCR; TCRdb keeps in-frame clones, though not all of them. The table includes some 70,000 clones, approximately 80% detected once. The sequenced material came from blood. Receptor source: a person between 55 and 69 years old with breast cancer.

The rearrangement uses TRBV2 and TRBJ1-4; TRBD1 matches 7 bases. CDR1 is SNHLY, CDR2 FYNNEI, per germline. CDR3 length: 15 amino acids. With 7 bases clipped from V and 0 bases from J, the junction kept 5 bases outside the gene matches. The CDR3, as DNA: TGTGCCAGCAACCCAGGGGGGCCAACTAATGAAAAACTGTTTTTT. The encoded protein is CASNPGGPTNEKLFF.

The chain has TRBV28 and TRBJ2-7, with 9 positions matching TRBD1. The CDR3 runs 13 residues. The ends lost 6 bases at V and 5 bases at J; junction bases unmatched: 5. Per germline, CDR1 MDHEN and CDR2 SYDVKM. CDR3 residues: CASRGQGQDEQYF. The DNA of the CDR3 is TGTGCCAGCAGGGGACAGGGACAGGACGAGCAGTACTTC.

Written as DNA, the CDR3 is TGTGCCAGCAGCGCTGGGACGGCTGGCTTGACTGAAGCTTTCTTT. This sequence encodes CASSAGTAGLTEAFF. This chain joins TRBV7-9 and TRBJ1-1; D perhaps matches TRBD1 (5 bases). Germline values: CDR1 SEHNR, CDR2 FQNEAQ (reference sequence). V gave up 5 bases and J gave up 5 bases, with 18 bases separating them. The CDR3 has 15 amino acids.

The rearrangement joins TRBV6-6 to TRBJ2-1, with D possibly matching TRBD2 (5 bases). The V end was cut by 6 bases, the J end by 5 bases, with 14 bases between. This CDR3 has 14 residues. Germline V gene lookup returns CDR1 MNHNY and CDR2 SVGAGI (reference sequence). Here the CDR3 DNA reads TGTGCCAGCAGCCCTCGGGAATCTAACAATGAGCAGTTCTTC. Translated, it gives CASSPRESNNEQFF.

The chain uses TRBV7-9 and TRBJ1-5; weak D call: TRBD1 (6 bases). CDR3 length equals 14 residues. V was shortened by 3 bases and J by 3 bases, with 9 bases between the two germline ends. The germline V gene encodes CDR1 SEHNR and CDR2 FQNEAQ (reference sequence). CDR3 in amino acids: CASSLRGLNQPQHF. CDR3 nucleotides: TGTGCCAGCAGCTTGCGGGGGCTCAATCAGCCCCAGCATTTT. The full variable domain, completed using reference TRBV7-9 and TRBJ1-5, is DTGVSQNPRHKITKRGQNVTFRCDPISEHNRLYWYRQTLGQGPEFLTYFQNEAQLEKSRLLSDRFSAERPKGSFSTLEIQRTEQGDSAMYLCASSLRGLNQPQHFGDGTRLSIL.

The V call is TRBV10-3, the J call TRBJ2-2; 9 nucleotides line up with TRBD2. The germline gives CDR1 ENHRY, CDR2 SYGVKD. The V and J ends lost 7 bases and 2 bases, in that order; junction bases with no gene match: 8. This CDR3 has 16 amino acids. In DNA, the CDR3 is TGTGCCATCAATAGCGGGACTAGCATAAACACCGGGGAGCTGTTTTTT. It codes for CAINSGTSINTGELFF.

This chain connects TRBV7-2 to TRBJ2-7, with D perhaps assigned TRBD1 or TRBD2 (6 bases each). In germline, CDR1 is SGHTA, CDR2 FQGNSA. The CDR3 totals 16 residues. With 1 base removed from V and 3 bases from J, the gap between germline ends came to 16 bases. CDR3 residues: CASSLDTGGAYYEQYF. DNA for the CDR3: TGTGCCAGCAGCTTAGATACCGGGGGCGCTTACTACGAGCAGTACTTC.

CDR3 protein: CASSQEGDTIYF. The CDR3 DNA sequence: TGTGCCAGCAGCCAGGAGGGGGACACCATATATTTT. The chain links TRBV6-6 to TRBJ1-3, with D perhaps TRBD1 (6 bases). This CDR3 has 12 residues. Trimming pared 6 bases from V and 8 bases from J, leaving 11 bases between. CDR1 is MNHNY, CDR2 SVGAGI, per germline (reference sequence).

This clone turned up a few times. This chain uses TRBV28 with TRBJ2-2, with TRBD2 matching over 7 bases. V was pared by 6 bases and J by 5 bases, with 12 bases of the junction left unmatched. This CDR3 has 16 amino acids. The germline V gene has CDR1 MDHEN and CDR2 SYDVKM. The CDR3 here is CASRLGVAGPTGELFF. CDR3 DNA: TGTGCCAGCAGACTGGGAGTAGCGGGTCCAACCGGGGAGCTGTTTTTT.

Points on this clone: The CDR3 ends on some other residue instead of the conserved phenylalanine or tryptophan, so this is likely a read error. The DNA is omitted, as the CDR3 cannot be located on it reliably, and the CDR3 follows TCRdb's listing. This chain uses TRBV5-6 with TRBJ1-2; TRBD1 is the table's D call and was not checked against the DNA. From germline, CDR1 is SGHDT and CDR2 YYEEEE. The CDR3 region is 14 residues in length, termini included. CDR3 amino acids: CASSLFGVSWARAL.

This sequence joins TRBV4-1 and TRBJ2-3; 8 bases map to TRBD2. CDR1 is MGHRA, CDR2 YSYEKL, per germline. The trim removed 4 bases at V and 2 bases at J, leaving 5 bases unmatched. There are 15 residues in the CDR3. The CDR3: CASSPLAGTTDTQYF. CDR3 in DNA: TGCGCCAGCAGCCCTTTAGCGGGGACCACAGATACGCAGTATTTT.

The chain recombines TRBV6-5 with TRBJ1-1; TRBD1 agrees at 9 bases. Germline V lookup: CDR1 MNHEY, CDR2 SVGAGI. The CDR3 consists of 15 residues. The trim removed 5 bases at V and 1 base at J, leaving 5 bases unmatched. The CDR3 here is CASSATGGWNTEAFF. As DNA, the CDR3 is TGTGCCAGCAGTGCGACAGGGGGGTGGAACACTGAAGCTTTCTTT.

The chain employs TRBV10-3 and TRBJ1-2; D gene ambiguous. Germline assignment: CDR1 ENHRY and CDR2 SYGVKD. This CDR3 comprises 11 residues. V was clipped by 2 bases and J by 8 bases, with 6 bases between them. Here the CDR3 DNA reads TGTGCCATCAGTGAGGGGGAAGGCTACACCTTC. Amino acid sequence: CAISEGEGYTF.

This clone has a handful of counts. One end of the junction does not line up with germline, which may come from a read error. The V and J genes are TRBV19 and TRBJ1-4; tentatively, D is TRBD1 (6 bases). The germline gives CDR1 LNHDA, CDR2 SQIVND (reference sequence). The length of the CDR3 is 13 residues. The CDR3 protein is CASSMLGWDTWIF. Written as DNA, the CDR3 is TGTGCCAGTAGTATGTTGGGTTGGGACACCTGGATTTTT.

CDR3 region: CASSPGTGTEAFF. As DNA, the CDR3 is TGTGCCAGCAGTCCCGGGACAGGGACTGAAGCTTTCTTT. This chain links TRBV6-5 with TRBJ1-1; 9 positions agree with TRBD1. Germline V gene lookup returns CDR1 MNHEY and CDR2 SVGAGI. Trimming removed 5 bases from V and 5 bases from J; junction bases left unmatched: 3. The CDR3 length is 13 residues.

CDR3 residues: CASSQSRKETQYF. For the CDR3, the DNA is TGTGCCAGCAGTCAGTCCAGAAAAGAGACCCAGTACTTC. The chain combines TRBV6-5 with TRBJ2-5; D call uncertain. V dropped 5 bases and J dropped 3 bases, with 10 bases sitting between them. Germline V gives CDR1 MNHEY, CDR2 SVGAGI. The CDR3 has 13 amino acids.

The chain links TRBV9 to TRBJ2-1; 11 nucleotides align to TRBD2. Germline V gene data show CDR1 as SGDLS and CDR2 as YYNGEE. The junction had 1 base not matched to a gene; V was cut back by 0 bases and J by 5 bases. The CDR3 is made up of 15 amino acids. CDR3 in amino acids: CASSVVTSGDNEQFF. CDR3 DNA sequence: TGTGCCAGCAGCGTAGTGACTAGCGGGGACAATGAGCAGTTCTTC.

The chain uses TRBV2 and TRBJ1-1; D might be TRBD1 (6 bases). Per the germline V gene, CDR1 is SNHLY and CDR2 is FYNNEI. V was trimmed by 8 bases and J by 3 bases, leaving 13 bases between them. This CDR3 is built from 13 residues. The CDR3 region is CASLGAWDTEAFF. DNA for the CDR3: TGTGCCAGCCTGGGGGCTTGGGACACTGAAGCTTTCTTT.

In this sample, this clone turned up once. This sequence joins TRBV11-3 and TRBJ2-2; possible D gene TRBD2, 7 bases. The length of the CDR3 is 18 residues. CDR1 is SGHNT and CDR2 is YENEEA in the germline V gene. Deletions cut 1 base from V and 2 bases from J, with 17 bases between. The CDR3 bases are TGTGCCAGCAGCTTAGGTCTCGGCGGGGGCCTTAACACCGGGGAGCTGTTTTTT. This translates into CASSLGLGGGLNTGELFF.

The chain couples TRBV6-5 to TRBJ2-5, with 8 bases aligning to TRBD2. Germline assignment: CDR1 MNHEY and CDR2 SVGAGI. Unmatched junction bases numbered 12, after V lost 7 bases and J lost 5 bases. The CDR3 is 15 amino acids. CDR3 bases: TGTGCCAGCACCCCTCCGGGACTAGAGTCGGAGACCCAGTACTTC. It translates to CASTPPGLESETQYF.

The V call is TRBV18, the J call TRBJ2-5; 7 positions agree with TRBD1. Germline V gene lookup returns CDR1 KGHSH and CDR2 LQKENI. The CDR3 has 14 amino acids. Trimming cost V 0 bases and J 4 bases; bases outside gene matches: 2. Here the CDR3 reads CASSPPPGGETQYF. The CDR3 nucleotides are TGTGCCAGCTCACCACCCCCAGGGGGAGAGACCCAGTACTTC.

J is TRBJ1-1 and V is TRBV6-5; the D gene is possibly TRBD1 (5 bases). The CDR3 contains 13 residues. Trimming took off 8 bases at V and 5 bases at J, with 15 bases between the two ends. In germline, CDR1 is MNHEY, CDR2 SVGAGI. The CDR3 spells CASRFLDTTEAFF. The CDR3 DNA reads TGTGCCAGCCGCTTTTTGGACACGACTGAAGCTTTCTTT.

About this clone: Sequence at one end of the junction differs from germline and may be a read error. The chain uses TRBV5-1 and TRBJ2-1; no reliable D call. The V gene's germline CDR1 is SGHRS and CDR2 YFSETQ. This CDR3 has 13 residues. The DNA for the CDR3 is TGCACCAGCAGCTTGACCCGTGAGGCTGAGCAGTTCTTC. Its protein product is CTSSLTREAEQFF.

J is TRBJ1-2 and V is TRBV5-6; D gene uncertain. The germline V gene encodes CDR1 SGHDT and CDR2 YYEEEE. V lost 1 base and J 8 bases, leaving 15 bases between the germline ends. The CDR3 covers 14 residues. CDR3: CASSLIRSSWGYTF. DNA for the CDR3: TGTGCCAGCAGCTTGATCAGGTCGTCGTGGGGCTACACCTTC.

This chain links TRBV18 with TRBJ1-2; tentatively, D is TRBD1 (6 bases). With 3 bases removed from V and 7 bases from J, the gap between germline ends came to 15 bases. The CDR3 totals 14 residues. Germline V gene lookup returns CDR1 KGHSH and CDR2 LQKENI. CDR3 nucleotides: TGTGCCAGCTCACCCACCGCGGGGGCGGGTGGCTACACCTTC. Its protein is CASSPTAGAGGYTF.